This T cell receptor beta chain appears in the sequencing data of a study of immune evolution from preneoplasia to lung adenocarcinoma. This table comes from immunoSEQ multiplex PCR, and its TCRdb copy is limited to in-frame clones, with some not included. This sample has 650 to 850 clones; about four fifths occur once, and the top ten carry approximately 9%. The CDR3 covers 18 residues. Unmatched junction bases numbered 13, after V lost 4 bases and J lost 1 base. Germline CDR1 is MNHEY and CDR2 is SMNVEV (reference sequence). This clone was detected only once. The clonotype was recovered from an older person with lung adenocarcinoma. The V and J genes are TRBV27 and TRBJ1-5; TRBD1 agrees at 7 bases. The sequencing sample was made of FFPE atypical adenomatous hyperplasia tissue from the lung. Specified subset: atypical adenomatous hyperplasia (AAH), lung preneoplasia. CDR3 loop: CASSSTHVVGGSNQPQHF. The CDR3 DNA reads as TGTGCCAGCAGTTCCACACACGTGGTAGGGGGCAGCAATCAGCCCCAGCATTTT.